A single sample gave rise to the 14 T cell receptor beta chains below, sequenced in a study of lymphopenia after photon versus proton radiotherapy (dated by TCRdb to between 2019 and 2020). The library came from the immunoSEQ multiplex PCR assay. TCRdb took this table from immuneACCESS and kept in-frame rearrangements with V and J called. Such tables lack part of the clones; where checked against another copy, unresolved V genes explain under half of the gap, and the rest is unexplained. Recorded for this sample are about 58,000 clones; 70% to 85% of them occurred a single time. The leading ten clones occupy roughly 2.1% of the sample. Source: peripheral blood, taken from a patient treated with proton-based radiotherapy. The receptors originated from a man in his 60s with pancreatic cancer.

The J gene is TRBJ2-7, the V gene TRBV6-1; the D is unclear. The CDR3 spans 11 residues. Germline V lookup: CDR1 MNHNS, CDR2 SASEGT. Trimming stripped 2 bases from V and 9 bases from J, with 8 bases between. CDR3 DNA sequence: TGTGCCAGCAGTGAACTATTCGGGCAGTACTTC. This sequence encodes CASSELFGQYF.

The V call is TRBV28, the J call TRBJ2-1; possible D gene TRBD2, 6 bases. Trimming took 4 bases from V and 0 from J, leaving 13 bases between them. CDR1 is MDHEN, CDR2 SYDVKM, per germline. This CDR3 spans 16 amino acids. CDR3 DNA: TGTGCCAGCAGTTCCCCTCCGCGGGGCTCCTACAATGAGCAGTTCTTC. Amino acids: CASSSPPRGSYNEQFF.

The chain links TRBV19 to TRBJ2-7; 8 nucleotides line up with TRBD2. V lost 10 bases, J lost 2 bases, and 10 bases stayed unmatched. The V gene's germline CDR1 is LNHDA and CDR2 SQIVND (reference sequence). The CDR3 covers 14 residues. CDR3 sequence (DNA): TGTGCCACCACGGGAGGGGCGGTTCCCTACGAGCAGTACTTC. Protein sequence: CATTGGAVPYEQYF.

The chain couples TRBV6-6 to TRBJ2-2, with D perhaps TRBD1 or TRBD2 (5 bases each). CDR1 and CDR2 from the germline V gene are MNHNY and SVGAGI (reference sequence). The CDR3 length is 16 residues. V was clipped by 2 bases and J by 0 bases, with 10 bases between them. CDR3 loop: CASSYPPGPNTGELFF. CDR3 in DNA: TGTGCCAGCAGTTACCCTCCGGGACCGAACACCGGGGAGCTGTTTTTT.

The gene calls are TRBV7-9 and TRBJ1-2, with TRBD1 as a possible D gene (6 bases). CDR1 is SEHNR, CDR2 FQNEAQ, per germline (reference sequence). Trimming left V 1 base short and J 8 bases short, with 17 bases between. This CDR3 contains 15 residues. The CDR3 region has the DNA TGTGCCAGCAGCTTAGGTCCGCAGGGGTCGTTCGGCTACACCTTC. It translates to CASSLGPQGSFGYTF.

The V and J genes are TRBV28 and TRBJ1-2; D perhaps matches TRBD1 (6 bases). Germline CDR1 and CDR2: MDHEN and SYDVKM. The V gene lost 5 bases and the J gene lost 7 bases, with 26 bases spanning the gap. This CDR3 is built from 17 residues. This CDR3 is CASSHRLLYTGTFGYTF. In DNA form, the CDR3 reads TGTGCCAGCAGTCATCGGTTACTTTATACAGGGACTTTTGGCTACACCTTC.

V is TRBV28 and J is TRBJ2-3, with 14 bases aligning to TRBD2. The CDR3 is made up of 17 amino acids. CDR1 and CDR2 from the germline V gene are MDHEN and SYDVKM. J gave up 2 bases and V 2 bases, and 3 bases lay outside the gene matches. CDR3 bases: TGTGCCAGCAGTTTAGGGACTAGCGGGAGCGCCACAGATACGCAGTATTTT. Translating it yields CASSLGTSGSATDTQYF. Together with reference TRBV28 and TRBJ2-3, the CDR3 gives the full variable domain: DVKVTQSSRYLVKRTGEKVFLECVQDMDHENMFWYRQDPGLGLRLIYFSYDVKMKEKGDIPEGYSVSREKKERFSLILESASTNQTSMYLCASSLGTSGSATDTQYFGPGTRLTVL.

This sequence joins TRBV4-2 and TRBJ2-7, with a tentative D call TRBD2 (5 bases). Trimming shortened V by 3 bases and J by 0 bases, and 12 bases separated the two germline ends. The CDR3 is made up of 15 amino acids. Germline V gives CDR1 LGHNA, CDR2 YNFKEQ. CDR3 in DNA: TGTGCCAGCAGCCACCCCAAGCGGAGCTCCTACGAGCAGTACTTC. Its protein is CASSHPKRSSYEQYF.

This clone was counted a single time. CDR3 coding DNA: TGTGCCGCCGGGTCGCCGAATCAGCCCCAGCATTTT. Translating gives CAAGSPNQPQHF. This chain connects TRBV7-2 to TRBJ1-5; D uncertain. CDR3 size: 12 residues. The V gene lost 11 bases and the J gene lost 4 bases, with 12 bases spanning the gap. Germline loops: CDR1 SGHTA, CDR2 FQGNSA.

The CDR3 protein is CASSRTGEKLFF. In DNA form, the CDR3 reads TGTGCCAGCAGTCGGACAGGCGAAAAACTGTTTTTT. This chain links TRBV6-1 with TRBJ1-4, with 7 nucleotides matching TRBD1. This CDR3 has 12 amino acids. J lost 8 bases, V lost 5 bases, and 2 bases had no gene match. The germline CDR1 and CDR2 sequences are MNHNS and SASEGT.

The chain combines TRBV4-2 with TRBJ2-5, with a possible D match to TRBD2 (5 bases). The CDR3 is 14 residues long. Trimming pared 3 bases from V and 4 bases from J, leaving 12 bases between. Germline V lookup: CDR1 LGHNA, CDR2 YNFKEQ. The CDR3 DNA reads as TGTGCCAGCAGCCAGACGCTAGCACGAGAGACCCAGTACTTC. The encoded protein is CASSQTLARETQYF.

This chain joins TRBV19 and TRBJ2-2, with 7 bases lining up with TRBD2. J lost 7 bases, V lost 5 bases, and 19 bases had no gene match. This CDR3 has 18 residues. Germline CDR1 reads LNHDA; CDR2 reads SQIVND (reference sequence). CDR3: CASSQYPVVAGRGGELFF. CDR3 coding DNA: TGTGCCAGTAGTCAATACCCCGTTGTGGCAGGGAGGGGCGGGGAGCTGTTTTTT.

V is TRBV6-1 and J is TRBJ1-2, with a weak D call TRBD1 (5 bases). The ends were cut back, 0 bases at V and 3 bases at J, with 17 bases in the middle. The germline V gene has CDR1 MNHNS and CDR2 SASEGT. This CDR3 has 17 residues. The CDR3 region has the DNA TGTGCCAGCAGTGAAGCGCGTTGGAGCAGGGCGGACTATGGCTACACCTTC. This translates into CASSEARWSRADYGYTF.

Written as DNA, the CDR3 is TGTGCCAGCAGTTCCGGACAAATCGAGACCCAGTACTTC. Translated: CASSSGQIETQYF. The V call is TRBV5-6, the J call TRBJ2-5; the D gene is possibly TRBD1 (5 bases). This CDR3 comprises 13 residues. Trimming pared 5 bases from V and 5 bases from J, leaving 13 bases between. The germline gives CDR1 SGHDT, CDR2 YYEEEE.